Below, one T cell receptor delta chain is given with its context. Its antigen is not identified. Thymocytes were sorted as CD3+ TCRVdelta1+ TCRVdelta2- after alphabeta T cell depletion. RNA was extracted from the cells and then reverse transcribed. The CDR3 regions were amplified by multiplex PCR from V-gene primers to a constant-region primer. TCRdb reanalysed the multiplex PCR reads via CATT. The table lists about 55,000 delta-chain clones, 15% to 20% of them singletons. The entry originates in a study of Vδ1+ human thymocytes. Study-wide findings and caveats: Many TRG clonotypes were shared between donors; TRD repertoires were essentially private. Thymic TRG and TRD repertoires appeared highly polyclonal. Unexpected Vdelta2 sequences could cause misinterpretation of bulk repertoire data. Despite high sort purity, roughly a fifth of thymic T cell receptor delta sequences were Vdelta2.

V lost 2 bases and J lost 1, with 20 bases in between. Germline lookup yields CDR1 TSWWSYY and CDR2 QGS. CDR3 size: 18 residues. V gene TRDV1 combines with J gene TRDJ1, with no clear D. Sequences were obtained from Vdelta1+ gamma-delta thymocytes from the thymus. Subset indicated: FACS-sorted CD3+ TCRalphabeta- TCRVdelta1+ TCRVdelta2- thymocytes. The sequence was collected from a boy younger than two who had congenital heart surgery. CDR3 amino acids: CALGEIPLPVPGTDKLIF. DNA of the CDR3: TGTGCTCTTGGGGAAATCCCCCTGCCGGTCCCCGGCACCGATAAACTCATCTTT.